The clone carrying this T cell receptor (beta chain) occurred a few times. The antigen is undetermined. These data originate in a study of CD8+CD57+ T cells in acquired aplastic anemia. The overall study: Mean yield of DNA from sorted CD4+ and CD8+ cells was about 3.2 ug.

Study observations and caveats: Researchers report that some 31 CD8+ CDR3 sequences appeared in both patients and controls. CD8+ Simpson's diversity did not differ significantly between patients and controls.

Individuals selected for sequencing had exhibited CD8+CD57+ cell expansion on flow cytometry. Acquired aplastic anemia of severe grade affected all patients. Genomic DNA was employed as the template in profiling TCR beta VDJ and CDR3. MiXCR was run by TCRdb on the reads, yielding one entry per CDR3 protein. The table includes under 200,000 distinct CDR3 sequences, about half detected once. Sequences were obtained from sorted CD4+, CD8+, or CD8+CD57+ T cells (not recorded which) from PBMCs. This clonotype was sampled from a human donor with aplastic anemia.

The CDR3 region has the DNA TGTGCCAGCTATTCCGACAGGGTTGGGGCCAACGTCCTGACTTTC. This translates into CASYSDRVGANVLTF. The chain is built from TRBV18 and TRBJ2-6; 7 bases line up with TRBD1. Germline trimming cut 7 bases from V and 3 bases from J; bases unmatched to any gene: 6. The CDR3 totals 15 residues. Germline V gene lookup returns CDR1 KGHSH and CDR2 LQKENI.